A selection of T cell receptor beta chains follows, all from one sample in a study of technical replicates of blood from several donors. Sequencing was performed with immunoSEQ multiplex PCR; in TCRdb, only in-frame clones are kept and a portion is missing. The sample lists just under 45,000 clones, around 97% occurring once. Material: T cells isolated from PBMCs. The receptor source for this set is a human donor in good health. CDR3s include the opening cysteine and the closing phenylalanine or tryptophan. D genes are given only for firm matches. The size of a clone is reported for some rows only, either as once, few or many, or as a class for expanded clones.

d_gene: .
j_gene: TRBJ2-7
v_gene: TRBV6-5
abundance: .
CDR3aa: CASSHRVVDVQYF
CDR3nt: TGTGCCAGCAGTCACAGGGTTGTTGATGTGCAGTACTTC

d_gene: .
j_gene: TRBJ2-7
v_gene: TRBV6-5
abundance: .
CDR3aa: CASSYSTWAEQYF
CDR3nt: TGTGCCAGCAGTTACTCGACATGGGCCGAGCAGTACTTC

d_gene: .
j_gene: TRBJ2-7
v_gene: TRBV21-1
abundance: .
CDR3aa: CASTDQGLDRKEQYF
CDR3nt: TGTGCCAGCACCGATCAAGGATTAGACAGAAAAGAGCAGTACTTC

d_gene: .
j_gene: TRBJ2-3
v_gene: TRBV4-2
abundance: .
CDR3aa: CASSQPVRSTDTQYF
CDR3nt: TGTGCCAGCAGCCAACCGGTGAGAAGCACAGATACGCAGTATTTT

d_gene: .
j_gene: TRBJ1-2
v_gene: TRBV28
abundance: .
CDR3aa: CASSFQGLYGYTF
CDR3nt: TGTGCCAGCAGTTTCCAGGGGCTCTATGGCTACACCTTC

d_gene: .
j_gene: TRBJ1-5
v_gene: TRBV19
abundance: .
CDR3aa: CASSREHNQPQHF
CDR3nt: TGTGCCAGTAGTCGGGAACACAATCAGCCCCAGCATTTT

d_gene: .
j_gene: TRBJ1-2
v_gene: TRBV5-6
abundance: .
CDR3aa: CASSPYQGGGYTF
CDR3nt: TGTGCCAGCAGCCCATACCAGGGTGGGGGCTACACCTTC

d_gene: TRBD2
j_gene: TRBJ2-5
v_gene: TRBV2
abundance: .
CDR3aa: CASLRTSVPETQYF
CDR3nt: TGTGCCAGCCTCAGGACTAGCGTGCCGGAGACCCAGTACTTC

d_gene: TRBD1
j_gene: TRBJ1-1
v_gene: TRBV29-1
abundance: .
CDR3aa: CSVSRDRNTEAFF
CDR3nt: TGCAGCGTTTCACGGGACAGGAACACTGAAGCTTTCTTT

d_gene: .
j_gene: TRBJ2-3
v_gene: TRBV6-1
abundance: once
CDR3aa: CASSESGDLDTQYF
CDR3nt: TGTGCCAGCAGTGAGTCAGGGGACCTAGATACGCAGTATTTT

d_gene: TRBD1
j_gene: TRBJ1-1
v_gene: TRBV5-1
abundance: .
CDR3aa: CASSFRQGGSEAFF
CDR3nt: TGCGCCAGCAGCTTCAGACAGGGGGGATCTGAAGCTTTCTTT

d_gene: .
j_gene: TRBJ1-1
v_gene: TRBV18
abundance: .
CDR3aa: CASRRGGNTEAFF
CDR3nt: TGTGCCAGCCGGCGGGGGGGCAACACTGAAGCTTTCTTT

d_gene: TRBD2
j_gene: TRBJ2-7
v_gene: TRBV6-6
abundance: .
CDR3aa: CASRRGVGEQYF
CDR3nt: TGTGCCAGCAGGCGGGGGGTTGGCGAGCAGTACTTC

d_gene: TRBD2
j_gene: TRBJ2-2
v_gene: TRBV5-6
abundance: .
CDR3aa: CASSSGLAGVGTGELFF
CDR3nt: TGTGCCAGCAGCTCAGGACTAGCGGGAGTAGGCACCGGGGAGCTGTTTTTT

d_gene: TRBD2
j_gene: TRBJ2-5
v_gene: TRBV6-1
abundance: .
CDR3aa: CASSGTSGTQETQYF
CDR3nt: TGTGCCAGCAGCGGGACTAGCGGGACTCAAGAGACCCAGTACTTC

d_gene: TRBD2
j_gene: TRBJ2-3
v_gene: TRBV10-3
abundance: .
CDR3aa: CAIGLAGGLSTDTQYF
CDR3nt: TGTGCCATCGGACTAGCGGGCGGCCTCAGCACAGATACGCAGTATTTT

d_gene: TRBD1
j_gene: TRBJ2-7
v_gene: TRBV5-6
abundance: .
CDR3aa: CASSFAGTGPREQYF
CDR3nt: TGTGCCAGCAGCTTTGCCGGGACAGGACCCCGGGAGCAGTACTTC

d_gene: TRBD2
j_gene: TRBJ2-5
v_gene: TRBV10-3
abundance: .
CDR3aa: CAISGTGTSGQETQYF
CDR3nt: TGTGCCATCAGCGGTACCGGGACTAGCGGCCAAGAGACCCAGTACTTC

d_gene: .
j_gene: TRBJ1-1
v_gene: TRBV30
abundance: .
CDR3aa: CAWSGQMNTEAFF
CDR3nt: TGTGCCTGGAGTGGACAGATGAACACTGAAGCTTTCTTT

d_gene: TRBD1
j_gene: TRBJ1-1
v_gene: TRBV6-1
abundance: once
CDR3aa: CASSEFGQGFAFF
CDR3nt: TGTGCCAGCAGTGAATTCGGACAGGGTTTTGCTTTCTTT

d_gene: .
j_gene: TRBJ2-1
v_gene: TRBV7-9
abundance: .
CDR3aa: CASSPVGPHNEQFF
CDR3nt: TGTGCCAGCAGCCCGGTTGGGCCCCACAATGAGCAGTTCTTC

d_gene: .
j_gene: TRBJ1-1
v_gene: TRBV25-1
abundance: .
CDR3aa: CASSRRGRTEAFF
CDR3nt: TGTGCCAGCAGTAGAAGGGGAAGGACTGAAGCTTTCTTT

d_gene: TRBD2
j_gene: TRBJ2-5
v_gene: TRBV19
abundance: .
CDR3aa: CASSTLAVGGETQYF
CDR3nt: TGTGCCAGTAGTACCCTAGCGGTGGGGGGAGAGACCCAGTACTTC

d_gene: .
j_gene: TRBJ2-2
v_gene: TRBV28
abundance: .
CDR3aa: CVSFSNGELFF
CDR3nt: TGTGTCAGCTTCAGTAACGGGGAGCTGTTTTTT

d_gene: TRBD2
j_gene: TRBJ2-7
v_gene: TRBV7-9
abundance: .
CDR3aa: CASSRGTSGGTSYEQYF
CDR3nt: TGTGCCAGCAGCCGAGGGACTAGCGGGGGTACCTCCTACGAGCAGTACTTC

d_gene: TRBD1
j_gene: TRBJ2-7
v_gene: TRBV5-1
abundance: .
CDR3aa: CASSLRTGEYEQYF
CDR3nt: TGCGCCAGCAGCTTAAGGACAGGGGAGTACGAGCAGTACTTC

d_gene: TRBD2
j_gene: TRBJ2-7
v_gene: TRBV30
abundance: .
CDR3aa: CAWSVSGRAIYEQYF
CDR3nt: TGTGCCTGGAGTGTCAGCGGGAGGGCCATCTACGAGCAGTACTTC

d_gene: .
j_gene: TRBJ1-3
v_gene: TRBV11-3
abundance: .
CDR3aa: CASSPRTAGNTIYF
CDR3nt: TGTGCCAGCAGCCCCCGGACAGCTGGAAACACCATATATTTT

d_gene: TRBD1
j_gene: TRBJ2-2
v_gene: TRBV19
abundance: .
CDR3aa: CASSIRDRPFTGELFF
CDR3nt: TGTGCCAGTAGTATCAGGGACAGACCCTTCACCGGGGAGCTGTTTTTT